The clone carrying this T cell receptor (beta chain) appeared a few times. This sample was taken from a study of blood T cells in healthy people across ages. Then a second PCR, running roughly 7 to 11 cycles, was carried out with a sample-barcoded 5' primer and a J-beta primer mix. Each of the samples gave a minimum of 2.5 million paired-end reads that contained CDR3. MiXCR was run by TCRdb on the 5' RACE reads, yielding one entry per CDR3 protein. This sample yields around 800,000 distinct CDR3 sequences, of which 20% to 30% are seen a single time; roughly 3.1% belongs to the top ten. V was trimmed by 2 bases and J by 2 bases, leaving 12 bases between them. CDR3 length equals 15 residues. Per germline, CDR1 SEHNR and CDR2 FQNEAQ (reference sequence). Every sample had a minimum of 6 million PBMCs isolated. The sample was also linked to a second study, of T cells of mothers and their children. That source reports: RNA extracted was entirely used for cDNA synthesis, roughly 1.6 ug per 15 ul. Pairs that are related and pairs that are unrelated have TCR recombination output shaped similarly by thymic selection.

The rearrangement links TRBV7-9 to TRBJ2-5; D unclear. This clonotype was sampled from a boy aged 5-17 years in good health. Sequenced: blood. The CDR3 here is CASSLSRRLQETQYF. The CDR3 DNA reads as TGTGCCAGCAGCTTATCGAGGCGGCTACAAGAGACCCAGTACTTC.